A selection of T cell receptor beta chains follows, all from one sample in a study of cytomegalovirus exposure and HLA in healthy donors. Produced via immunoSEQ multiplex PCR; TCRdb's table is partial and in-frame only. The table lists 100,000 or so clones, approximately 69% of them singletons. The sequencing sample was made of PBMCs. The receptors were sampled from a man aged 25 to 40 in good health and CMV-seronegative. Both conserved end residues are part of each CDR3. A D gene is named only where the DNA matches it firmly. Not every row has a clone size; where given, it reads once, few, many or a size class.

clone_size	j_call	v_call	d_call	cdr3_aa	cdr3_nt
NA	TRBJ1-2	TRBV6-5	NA	CASSYRQGRGYTF	TGTGCCAGCAGTTACCGCCAGGGTAGAGGCTACACCTTC
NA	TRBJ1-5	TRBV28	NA	CASSFSGNQPQHF	TGTGCCAGCAGTTTCTCGGGTAATCAGCCCCAGCATTTT
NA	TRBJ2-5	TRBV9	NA	CASSVGGGTQYF	TGTGCCAGCAGCGTAGGAGGGGGGACCCAGTACTTC
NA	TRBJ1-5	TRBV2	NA	CASSGAGAQHF	TGTGCCAGCAGTGGGGCCGGGGCCCAGCATTTT
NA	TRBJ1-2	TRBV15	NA	CATSREGAVEGYTF	TGTGCCACCAGCAGGGAGGGTGCGGTCGAGGGCTACACCTTC
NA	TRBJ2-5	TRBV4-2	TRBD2	CASSQDWGLQETQYF	TGTGCCAGCAGCCAAGATTGGGGACTACAAGAGACCCAGTACTTC
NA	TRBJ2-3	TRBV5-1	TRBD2	CASSVGTSGSKDTQYF	TGCGCCAGCAGCGTAGGGACTAGCGGGAGTAAAGATACGCAGTATTTT
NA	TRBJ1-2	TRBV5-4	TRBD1	CASSLGQGDYGYTF	TGTGCCAGCAGCTTGGGACAGGGGGACTATGGCTACACCTTC
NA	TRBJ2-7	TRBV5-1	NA	CASSLLQGTDEQYF	TGCGCCAGCAGCCTATTACAGGGAACGGACGAGCAGTACTTC
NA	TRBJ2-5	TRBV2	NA	CASKAQIQETQYF	TGTGCCAGCAAAGCGCAGATACAAGAGACCCAGTACTTC
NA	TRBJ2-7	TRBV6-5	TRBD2	CASSYGSSGSFYEQYF	TGTGCCAGCAGTTATGGGTCTAGCGGGAGTTTCTACGAGCAGTACTTC
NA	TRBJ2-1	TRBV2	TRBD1	CASSERTGGSYNEQFF	TGTGCCAGCAGTGAGCGGACAGGGGGCTCCTACAATGAGCAGTTCTTC
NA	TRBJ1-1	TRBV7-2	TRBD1	CASSLYTGVGIEAFF	TGTGCCAGCAGCTTGTACACAGGGGTGGGGATTGAAGCTTTCTTT
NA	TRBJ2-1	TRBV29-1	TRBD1	CSVEDWAPGTGYGPFNNEQFF	TGCAGCGTTGAAGATTGGGCCCCCGGGACAGGGTACGGTCCCTTTAACAATGAGCAGTTCTTC
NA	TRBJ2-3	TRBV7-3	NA	CASSLKGIGGGPDTQYF	TGTGCCAGCAGCTTAAAAGGGATCGGAGGAGGTCCAGATACGCAGTATTTT
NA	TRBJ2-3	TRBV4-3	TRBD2	CASSQDLTSGSQDTQYF	TGCGCCAGCAGCCAAGATTTGACTAGCGGGAGTCAGGATACGCAGTATTTT
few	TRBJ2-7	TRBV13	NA	CASSLWDNGEQYF	TGTGCCAGCAGCTTATGGGACAACGGCGAGCAGTACTTC
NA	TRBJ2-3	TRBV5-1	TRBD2	CASSTARGSGTDTQYF	TGCGCCAGCAGCACGGCGCGGGGGTCGGGCACAGATACGCAGTATTTT
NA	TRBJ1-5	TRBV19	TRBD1	CASSSSGTGNQPQHF	TGTGCCAGTAGTAGTTCCGGGACAGGGAATCAGCCCCAGCATTTT
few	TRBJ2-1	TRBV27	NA	CASSLIQVTYNEQFF	TGTGCCAGCAGTTTAATCCAGGTCACCTACAATGAGCAGTTCTTC
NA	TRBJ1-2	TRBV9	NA	CASSVDGGSDYGYTF	TGTGCCAGCAGCGTAGACGGGGGGAGCGACTATGGCTACACCTTC
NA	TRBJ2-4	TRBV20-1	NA	CSVSSDIQYF	TGCAGTGTAAGTAGTGACATTCAGTACTTC
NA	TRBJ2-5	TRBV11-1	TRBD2	CASSFSGGFRETQYF	TGTGCCAGCAGCTTCTCGGGAGGGTTTCGAGAGACCCAGTACTTC
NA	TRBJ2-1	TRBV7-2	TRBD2	CASSLSLAGGNEQFF	TGTGCCAGCAGCTTATCATTAGCGGGAGGCAATGAGCAGTTCTTC
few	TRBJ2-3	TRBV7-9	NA	CASSPGALTDTQYF	TGTGCCAGCAGCCCGGGTGCCCTCACAGATACGCAGTATTTT
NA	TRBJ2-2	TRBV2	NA	CASSYTGAGGTGELFF	TGTGCCAGCAGTTATACAGGGGCGGGGGGCACCGGGGAGCTGTTTTTT
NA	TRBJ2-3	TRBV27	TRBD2	CASSFLGGSGGIDTQYF	TGTGCCAGCAGTTTCCTCGGGGGTTCGGGAGGGATAGATACGCAGTATTTT
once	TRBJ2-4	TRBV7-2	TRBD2	CASSRGGSAKNIQYF	TGTGCCAGCAGCAGGGGCGGGAGTGCCAAAAACATTCAGTACTTC
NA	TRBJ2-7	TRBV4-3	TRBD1	CASSHSSGTGNYYEQYF	TGCGCCAGCAGCCACTCCTCCGGGACAGGGAACTACTACGAGCAGTACTTC
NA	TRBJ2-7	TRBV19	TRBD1	CASKLTGVGEQYF	TGTGCCAGTAAACTTACAGGGGTAGGCGAGCAGTACTTC
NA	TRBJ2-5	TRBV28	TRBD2	CASSWASGRETQYF	TGTGCCAGCAGTTGGGCTAGCGGGAGGGAGACCCAGTACTTC